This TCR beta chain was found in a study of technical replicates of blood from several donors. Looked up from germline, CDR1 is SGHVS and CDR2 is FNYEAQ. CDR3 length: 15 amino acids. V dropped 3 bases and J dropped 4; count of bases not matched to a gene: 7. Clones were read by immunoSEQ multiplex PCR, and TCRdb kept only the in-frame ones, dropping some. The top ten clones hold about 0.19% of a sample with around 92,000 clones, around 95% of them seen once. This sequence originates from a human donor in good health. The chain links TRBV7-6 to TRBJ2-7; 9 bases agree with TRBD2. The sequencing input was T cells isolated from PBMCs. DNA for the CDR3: TGTGCCAGCAGCTTTTATCGGCGGGGGGGATACGAGCAGTACTTC. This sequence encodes CASSFYRRGGYEQYF.